This is a list of T cell receptor beta chains from one sample in a study of blood T cell repertoires in COVID-19. TCRdb keeps only in-frame clones here, not all; method: immunoSEQ multiplex PCR. The table lists a few hundred thousand clones, about 89% of them singletons. The sample taken for sequencing was PBMCs or T cells enriched from blood (not recorded which). The source is a woman in her twenties or thirties who had recovered from COVID-19. The CDR3 runs from the conserved cysteine through the conserved F or W. D genes are given only for firm matches. Some rows mark clone size as missing; the rest say once, few, many or name a class of expanded clone.

TRBD2,TRBJ2-1,.,TRBV5-6,TGTGCCAGCAGCTGGGGGACTAGCGGGCCTTTGAATGAGCAGTTCTTC,CASSWGTSGPLNEQFF
.,TRBJ1-2,.,TRBV11-2,TGTGCCAGCAGTCCATCACAGGGATATGGCTACACCTTC,CASSPSQGYGYTF
TRBD1,TRBJ2-7,.,TRBV3-1/TRBV3-2,TGTGCCAGCAGGGGAACAGGGGCCGAGCAGTACTTC,CASRGTGAEQYF
.,TRBJ1-1,.,TRBV18,TGTGCCAGCTCACCGCGACGGGTACGGGGGGCGGAGGACACTGAAGCTTTCTTT,CASSPRRVRGAEDTEAFF
TRBD2,TRBJ2-1,.,TRBV7-2,TGTGCCAGCAGCTTAGACAGCGGGAGCTCCTACAATGAGCAGTTCTTC,CASSLDSGSSYNEQFF
.,TRBJ1-5,.,TRBV20-1,TGCAGTGCTAGTCCCACACCCAATCAGCCCCAGCATTTT,CSASPTPNQPQHF
.,TRBJ2-3,.,TRBV7-3,TGTGCCAGCAGCCCTGACACCCCGAGCACAGATACGCAGTATTTT,CASSPDTPSTDTQYF
.,TRBJ2-1,.,TRBV27,TGTGCCAGCAGTTTCGAACTACCGAGCTCCTACAATGAGCAGTTCTTC,CASSFELPSSYNEQFF
.,TRBJ1-1,.,TRBV4-1,TGCGCCAGCAGCCAAGTGCGGGTGTCGGGCACTGAAGCTTTCTTT,CASSQVRVSGTEAFF
.,TRBJ1-1,.,TRBV7-2,TGTGCCAGCAGTATTGTCTCGGTTTTCACTGAAGCTTTCTTT,CASSIVSVFTEAFF
.,TRBJ1-5,.,TRBV6-5,TGTGCCAGCAGTCCCCGGGGAGGGGATCAGCCCCAGCATTTT,CASSPRGGDQPQHF
TRBD2,TRBJ2-3,.,TRBV11-3,TGTGCCAGCAGCTCGGGACTACCTACGAGCACAGATACGCAGTATTTT,CASSSGLPTSTDTQYF
.,TRBJ1-5,once,TRBV19,TGTGCCAGTAGTATGTTCGGCGTACGGGAAGGGGGTAATCCCCAGCATTTT,CASSMFGVREGGNPQHF
TRBD1,TRBJ2-7,.,TRBV6-2/TRBV6-3,TGTGCCAGCAGTTACCCGGACAGGACCCTCTCCTACGAGCAGTACTTC,CASSYPDRTLSYEQYF
.,TRBJ1-1,.,TRBV11-3,TGTGCCAGCAGCTTGATGGCAAACACTGAAGCTTTCTTT,CASSLMANTEAFF
.,TRBJ2-7,.,TRBV12-3/TRBV12-4,TGTGCCAGCAGTGGACTTAGCTACTACGAGCAGTACTTC,CASSGLSYYEQYF
TRBD1,TRBJ1-4,.,TRBV4-1,TGCGCCAGCAGCCACAAAAGGGGGCGGTTCGGGACTAATGAAAAACTGTTTTTT,CASSHKRGRFGTNEKLFF
TRBD1,TRBJ1-2,once,TRBV18,TGTGCCAGCTCACACCGGGACAGGGAGTATGGCTACACCTTC,CASSHRDREYGYTF
.,TRBJ2-6,.,TRBV28,TGTGCCAGCAAAGTACAGGGTGGGGAGCTCTCTGGGGCCAACGTCCTGACTTTC,CASKVQGGELSGANVLTF
TRBD1,TRBJ1-2,.,TRBV11-2,TGTGCCAGCAGCCCGCGGACAGGGGGCGGTGGCTACACCTTC,CASSPRTGGGGYTF
.,TRBJ2-3,.,TRBV7-3,TGTGCCAGCAGCTTAAGGCAGAACACAGATACGCAGTATTTT,CASSLRQNTDTQYF
.,TRBJ1-2,.,TRBV19,TGTGCCAGTATCCGTCCGGGGAACTATGGCTACACCTTC,CASIRPGNYGYTF
.,TRBJ1-3,.,TRBV9,TGTGCCAGCAGCGTAGGACAGAGCTCTGGAAACACCATATATTTT,CASSVGQSSGNTIYF
TRBD1,TRBJ2-3,.,TRBV6-4,TGTGCCAGCAGTGAGGGACAGGGGGCAGATACGCAGTATTTT,CASSEGQGADTQYF
.,TRBJ2-7,once,TRBV4-1,TGCGCCAGCAGCCAAGATTTGTCGGGGGCCTACGAGCAGTACTTC,CASSQDLSGAYEQYF
.,TRBJ1-2,once,TRBV10-3,TGTGCCATCAGTGAGTCGCCTCAAGGGGCTTATGGCTACACCTTC,CAISESPQGAYGYTF
.,TRBJ1-1,few,TRBV24-1,TGTGCCACCAGTGATGGGGCAGCCGGGTTCACTGAAGCTTTCTTT,CATSDGAAGFTEAFF
.,TRBJ1-1,.,TRBV7-8,TGTGCCAGCAGCCTCGGCAGGGGATCGGTAGCTTTCTTT,CASSLGRGSVAFF
.,TRBJ2-1,.,TRBV6-2/TRBV6-3,TGTGCCAGCAGTTACCCCGAACAGGAGATATCCTACAATGAGCAGTTCTTC,CASSYPEQEISYNEQFF
TRBD1,TRBJ1-1,.,TRBV18,TGTGCCAGCTCACGCCGGACAGGGATTGGGACCACTGAAGCTTTCTTT,CASSRRTGIGTTEAFF
.,TRBJ1-2,.,TRBV7-2,TGTGCCAGCAGCCACGGACAGAGCTATGGCTACACCTTC,CASSHGQSYGYTF
.,TRBJ1-2,.,TRBV7-3,TGTGCCAGCAGTCCCGCCGGGGAGAACTATGGCTACACCTTC,CASSPAGENYGYTF
TRBD1,TRBJ1-2,.,TRBV7-9,TGTGCCAGCAGTTGGTCTGACAGGGGGAAAGGCAACTATGGCTACACCTTC,CASSWSDRGKGNYGYTF
TRBD2,TRBJ2-3,.,TRBV6-5,TGTGCCAGCAGTCTTAGCGGGAGGAGCGCAGATACGCAGTATTTT,CASSLSGRSADTQYF
.,TRBJ2-3,.,TRBV21-1,TGTGCCAGCAGCAAGGAGACAGGGAGCCCTTCCAGGGTACCCCATCTCACAGATACGCAGTATTTT,CASSKETGSPSRVPHLTDTQYF
TRBD2,TRBJ2-2,.,TRBV7-3,TGTGCCAGCAGCTTAAGTCCTAGCGGGAGGGTGACCGGGGAGCTGTTTTTT,CASSLSPSGRVTGELFF
.,TRBJ1-2,.,TRBV30,TGTGCCTGGAGTGTTCAGTATGGCTACACCTTC,CAWSVQYGYTF
TRBD1,TRBJ2-7,.,TRBV9,TGTGCCAGCAGCCCCAGACAGGGATCCTACGAGCAGTACTTC,CASSPRQGSYEQYF
TRBD2,TRBJ2-7,.,TRBV4-2,TGTGCCAGCAGCCAGGGATTAGCGGGAGCGGCTTACGAGCAGTACTTC,CASSQGLAGAAYEQYF
TRBD1,TRBJ1-1,.,TRBV11-3,TGTGCCAGCAGCTTAACCGGGACAGGTGAAGCTTTCTTT,CASSLTGTGEAFF
TRBD2,TRBJ2-3,few,TRBV24-1,TGTGCCACCAGTGATTTGACTAGCGGGAAAACAGATACGCAGTATTTT,CATSDLTSGKTDTQYF
.,TRBJ2-1,few,TRBV19,TGTGCCAGTAGCCCGGAGTCCCGAAGAAGAAATGAGCAGTTCTTC,CASSPESRRRNEQFF
TRBD2,TRBJ2-7,once,TRBV6-7,TGTGCCTATCCGGGACTAGCGGGAGGAAACGCCTACGAGCAGTACTTC,CAYPGLAGGNAYEQYF
TRBD1,TRBJ1-2,.,TRBV30,TGTGCCTGGAGTACAGGACAGGACACTGGCTACACCTTC,CAWSTGQDTGYTF
.,TRBJ2-7,.,TRBV7-9,TGTGCCAGCAGCTCCCTCGGTCGTGAAACCTCGAACGAGCAGTACTTC,CASSSLGRETSNEQYF
.,TRBJ1-5,few,TRBV20-1,TGCAGTGCTACTGACACCCCGCCGGCCCAGCATTTT,CSATDTPPAQHF
.,TRBJ2-4,.,TRBV21-1,TGTGCCAGCAGCAAAGGGGCCAGGGGCGAGGACCTAGCCAAAAACATTCAGTACTTC,CASSKGARGEDLAKNIQYF
.,TRBJ1-5,once,TRBV4-1,TGCGCCAGCAGCCAAGATGGGCAGGGACAGCCCCAGCATTTT,CASSQDGQGQPQHF